One and the same sample provided the 3 T cell receptor beta chains below, sequenced in a study of shared clonotypes between healthy human individuals. Profiling relied on immunoSEQ multiplex PCR, and the TCRdb table lists in-frame clones only, not all of them. This table has just over 2,000,000 clones, 90% to 95% appearing once. The sequenced sample consisted of naive CD4+ T cells sorted from blood. The subset: CD45RA+ positively selected. The receptors here all came from a man between 18 and 35 years old in good health.

The chain is built from TRBV2 and TRBJ2-7, with TRBD1 matching 10 bases. CDR1 and CDR2 (germline): SNHLY, FYNNEI. The V segment lost 6 bases and the J segment 8 bases; nucleotides outside the gene matches: 7. CDR3 length equals 13 residues. The CDR3 spells CASRDRGRAQQYF. The DNA for the CDR3 is TGTGCCAGCAGAGACAGGGGGCGCGCGCAGCAGTACTTC.

This rearrangement joins TRBV9 to TRBJ2-2; possibly TRBD1 or TRBD2 for D (5 bases each). There are 16 residues in the CDR3. Germline V CDR1 and CDR2: SGDLS, YYNGEE. V lost 0 bases and J 0 bases, leaving 9 bases between the germline ends. CDR3 protein: CASSVVVGANTGELFF. CDR3 nucleotide sequence: TGTGCCAGCAGCGTAGTAGTGGGGGCGAACACCGGGGAGCTGTTTTTT.

The rearrangement uses TRBV27 and TRBJ1-5; D not certain. V gave up 8 bases and J gave up 3 bases, with 14 bases separating them. There are 14 residues in the CDR3. Per germline, CDR1 MNHEY and CDR2 SMNVEV (reference sequence). CDR3 sequence (DNA): TGTGCCAGCGGGGAATTAGGGAACAATCAGCCCCAGCATTTT. Amino acid sequence: CASGELGNNQPQHF.